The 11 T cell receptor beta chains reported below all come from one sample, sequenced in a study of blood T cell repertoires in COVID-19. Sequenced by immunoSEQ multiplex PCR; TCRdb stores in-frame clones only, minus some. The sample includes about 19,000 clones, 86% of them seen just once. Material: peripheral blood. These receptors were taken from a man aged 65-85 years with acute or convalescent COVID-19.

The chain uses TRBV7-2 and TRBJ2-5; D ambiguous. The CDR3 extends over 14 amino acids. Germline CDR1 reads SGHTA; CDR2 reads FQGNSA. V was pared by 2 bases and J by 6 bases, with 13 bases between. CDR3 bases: TGTGCCAGCAGCTTACAAAGCGATCCCCAGACCCAGTACTTC. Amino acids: CASSLQSDPQTQYF.

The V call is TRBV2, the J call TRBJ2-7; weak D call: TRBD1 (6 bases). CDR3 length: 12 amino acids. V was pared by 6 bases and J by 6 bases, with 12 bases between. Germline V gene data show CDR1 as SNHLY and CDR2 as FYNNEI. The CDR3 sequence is CASRADRAEQYF. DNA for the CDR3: TGTGCCAGCAGGGCGGACAGAGCCGAGCAGTACTTC.

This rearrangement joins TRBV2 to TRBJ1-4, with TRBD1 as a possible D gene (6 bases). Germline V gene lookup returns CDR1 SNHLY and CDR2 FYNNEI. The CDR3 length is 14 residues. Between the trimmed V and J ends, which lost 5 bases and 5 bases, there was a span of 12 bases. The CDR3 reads CASSPGHSNEKLFF. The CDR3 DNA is TGTGCCAGCAGTCCGGGACATTCAAATGAAAAACTGTTTTTT.

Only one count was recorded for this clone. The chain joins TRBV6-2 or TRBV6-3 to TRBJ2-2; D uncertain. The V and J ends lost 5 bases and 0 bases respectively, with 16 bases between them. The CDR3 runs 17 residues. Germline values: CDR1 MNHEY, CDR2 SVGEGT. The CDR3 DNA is TGTGCCAGCAGTGATATGTGGCGGCCAGCGAACACCGGGGAGCTGTTTTTT. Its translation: CASSDMWRPANTGELFF.

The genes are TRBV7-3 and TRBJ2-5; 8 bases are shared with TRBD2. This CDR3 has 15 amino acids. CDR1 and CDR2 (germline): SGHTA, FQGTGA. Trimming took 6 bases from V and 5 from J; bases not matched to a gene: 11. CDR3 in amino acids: CASSRGGSGGETQYF. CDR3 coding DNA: TGTGCCAGCAGTAGGGGCGGGAGCGGGGGTGAGACCCAGTACTTC. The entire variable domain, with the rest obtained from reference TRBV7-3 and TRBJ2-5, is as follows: GAGVSQTPSNKVTEKGKYVELRCDPISGHTALYWYRQSLGQGPEFLIYFQGTGAADDSGLPNDRFFAVRPEGSVSTLKIQRTERGDSAVYLCASSRGGSGGETQYFGPGTRLLVL.

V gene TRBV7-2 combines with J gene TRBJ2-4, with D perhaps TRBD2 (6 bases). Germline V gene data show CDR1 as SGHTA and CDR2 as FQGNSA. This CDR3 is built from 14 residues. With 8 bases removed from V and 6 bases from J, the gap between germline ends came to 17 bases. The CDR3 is CASGGGDDGNIQYF. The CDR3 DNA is TGTGCCAGCGGAGGCGGGGATGACGGAAACATTCAGTACTTC.

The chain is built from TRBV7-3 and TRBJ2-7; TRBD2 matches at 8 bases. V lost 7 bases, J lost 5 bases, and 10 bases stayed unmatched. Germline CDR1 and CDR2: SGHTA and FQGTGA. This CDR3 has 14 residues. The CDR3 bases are TGTGCCAGCAAACCCATAGCGGGGTCCCACGAGCAGTACTTC. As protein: CASKPIAGSHEQYF.

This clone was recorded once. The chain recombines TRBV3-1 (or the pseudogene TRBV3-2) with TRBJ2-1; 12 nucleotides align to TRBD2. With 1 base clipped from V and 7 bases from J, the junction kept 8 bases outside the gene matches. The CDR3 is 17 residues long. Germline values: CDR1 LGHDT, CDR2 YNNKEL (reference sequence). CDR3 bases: TGTGCCAGCAGCCAAGTTAGGACTAGCGGGAAGTATAATGAGCAGTTCTTC. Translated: CASSQVRTSGKYNEQFF.

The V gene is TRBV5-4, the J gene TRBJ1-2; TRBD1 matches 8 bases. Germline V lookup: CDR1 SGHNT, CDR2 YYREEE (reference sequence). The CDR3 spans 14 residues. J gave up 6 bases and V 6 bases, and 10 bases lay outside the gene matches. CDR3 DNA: TGTGCCAGCACCACAATAGACAGGGGCCATGGCTACACCTTC. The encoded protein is CASTTIDRGHGYTF.

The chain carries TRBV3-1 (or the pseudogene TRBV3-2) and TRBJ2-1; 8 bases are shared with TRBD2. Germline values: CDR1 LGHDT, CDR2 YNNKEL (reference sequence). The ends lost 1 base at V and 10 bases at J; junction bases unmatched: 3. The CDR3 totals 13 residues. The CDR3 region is CASSQVLAGEQFF. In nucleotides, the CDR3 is TGTGCCAGCAGCCAAGTCTTAGCGGGAGAGCAGTTCTTC.

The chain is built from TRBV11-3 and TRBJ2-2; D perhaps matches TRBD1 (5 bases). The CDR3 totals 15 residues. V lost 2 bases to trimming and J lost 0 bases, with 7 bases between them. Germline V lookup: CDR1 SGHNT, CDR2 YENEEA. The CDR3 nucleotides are TGTGCCAGCAGCTTACAGGGAACGAACACCGGGGAGCTGTTTTTT. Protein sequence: CASSLQGTNTGELFF.